The TCR beta chain under discussion was sequenced for a study of vaccination effects on CD4 cells after COVID-19. Pools of viral peptides were used by the ViraFEST assay to expand antigen-specific CD4+ T cells ahead of sequencing. Following 10 days of culture, CD4+ T cells were isolated. Nobody among the vaccine recipients had prior SARS-CoV-2 infection (nucleocapsid antibodies were negative). The authors exchanged half the medium for IL-2 medium on days 3 and 7. Assay: immunoSEQ multiplex PCR; the TCRdb copy retains only in-frame clones and omits some. Here the sample spans tens of thousands of clones, approximately 79% being singletons. Comments on this clone: Its antigen is unidentified.

There are 15 residues in the CDR3. Looked up from germline, CDR1 is LNHDA and CDR2 is SQIVND (reference sequence). Trimming removed 1 base from V and 4 bases from J, with 13 bases in between. V usage is TRBV19 and J usage is TRBJ1-2; D may be TRBD1 (6 bases). The sequencing used CD4+ T cells from PBMCs cultured with HCoV-NL63 spike peptides, collected before COVID-19 vaccination. This clonotype was sampled from a human donor who received a COVID-19 vaccine. The CDR3 region is CASSIAEGQSYGYTF. DNA for the CDR3: TGTGCCAGTAGTATAGCCGAGGGACAAAGCTATGGCTACACCTTC.